These 25 T cell receptor beta chains originate from one sample sequenced in a study of OX40 agonist ivuxolimab in advanced cancers. Here immunoSEQ multiplex PCR was the method, and the copy in TCRdb shows in-frame clones only, minus some. Of about 45,000 clones listed, more than 80% are singletons. Here the sequenced sample was CD4+ or CD8+ T cells sorted from blood, taken in a trial of the OX40 agonist ivuxolimab. These receptors were collected from an adult with an advanced solid tumor such as melanoma, head and neck, liver or kidney cancer.

V usage is TRBV6-5 and J usage is TRBJ1-3, with a possible D match to TRBD1 (6 bases). The CDR3 consists of 14 residues. Trimming left V 5 bases short and J 3 bases short, with 11 bases between. Germline-derived CDR1 and CDR2 are MNHEY and SVGAGI. The CDR3 DNA sequence: TGTGCCAGCAGTAACCACAGGGTTGGAAACACCATATATTTT. Residues: CASSNHRVGNTIYF.

V gene TRBV27 combines with J gene TRBJ1-2; weak D call: TRBD1 (6 bases). V was shortened by 6 bases and J by 3 bases, with 17 bases between the two germline ends. The CDR3 loop spans 15 amino acids. The germline V gene encodes CDR1 MNHEY and CDR2 SMNVEV (reference sequence). CDR3 sequence (DNA): TGTGCCAGCAGCGCCACAGGGTTTCAATACTATGGCTACACCTTC. The encoded protein is CASSATGFQYYGYTF.

For this clone: Sequence at one end of the junction differs from germline and may be a read error. The chain has TRBV2 and TRBJ1-5; D gene ambiguous. This CDR3 has 12 amino acids. CDR1 is SNHLY and CDR2 is FYNNEI in the germline V gene. This chain's CDR3 is CASSEGRVGPDF. The DNA for the CDR3 is TGTGCCAGCAGTGAGGGGAGGGTAGGCCCCGATTTT.

The J gene is TRBJ2-7, the V gene TRBV2; a possible D gene is TRBD1 (6 bases). V was cut by 2 bases and J by 2 bases, with 7 bases left in between. Looked up from germline, CDR1 is SNHLY and CDR2 is FYNNEI. This CDR3 spans 13 amino acids. The CDR3 bases are TGTGCCAGCAGTGAATGGGACACCTACGAGCAGTACTTC. This encodes CASSEWDTYEQYF.

The chain employs TRBV27 and TRBJ2-7; TRBD2 agrees at 15 bases. Germline lookup yields CDR1 MNHEY and CDR2 SMNVEV (reference sequence). V shed 6 bases and J 7 bases; nucleotides not matched to a gene: 10. The CDR3 sequence is 16 residues long. CDR3 amino acids: CASSTRTSGRAREQYF. The CDR3 nucleotides are TGTGCCAGCAGCACCCGGACTAGCGGGAGGGCAAGGGAGCAGTACTTC.

CDR3 nucleotide sequence: TGTGCCAGCAGGGGGCTGTACACTGAAGCTTTCTTT. Protein sequence: CASRGLYTEAFF. V is TRBV27 and J is TRBJ1-1; tentative D call: TRBD1 (5 bases). The CDR3 spans 12 residues. Germline CDR1 is MNHEY and CDR2 is SMNVEV (reference sequence). Trimming removed 6 bases from V and 3 bases from J, with 8 bases in between.

This chain connects TRBV6-5 to TRBJ1-1, with D possibly being TRBD1 (5 bases). The CDR3 length is 14 residues. V shed 1 base and J shed 0 bases, with 6 bases lying between them. The germline V gene encodes CDR1 MNHEY and CDR2 SVGAGI. The CDR3 region is CASSYWGVNTEAFF. CDR3 bases: TGTGCCAGCAGTTACTGGGGGGTGAACACTGAAGCTTTCTTT.

CDR3 region: CASSPPRDRDPDVYGYTF. The CDR3 region has the DNA TGCGCCAGCAGCCCCCCCCGGGACAGGGATCCTGACGTCTATGGCTACACCTTC. The rearrangement uses TRBV4-1 and TRBJ1-2; TRBD1 matches 9 bases. V shed 4 bases, J shed 4 bases, and the junction held 16 bases outside the gene matches. This CDR3 region has 18 residues. Germline V gene lookup returns CDR1 MGHRA and CDR2 YSYEKL.

The chain is built from TRBV25-1 and TRBJ1-2, with D tentatively TRBD1 (6 bases). The germline V gene encodes CDR1 MGHDK and CDR2 SYGVNS. The germline V and J ends were trimmed by 6 bases and 4 bases, with 9 bases remaining between them. This CDR3 contains 12 residues. The CDR3 protein is CASSGQSYGYTF. DNA for the CDR3: TGTGCCAGCAGCGGACAGAGCTATGGCTACACCTTC.

The chain uses TRBV5-1 and TRBJ1-4, with TRBD1 identical over 8 bases. The CDR3 contains 15 residues. V lost 2 bases, J lost 7 bases, and 7 bases stayed unmatched. CDR1 is SGHRS, CDR2 YFSETQ, per germline. For the CDR3, the DNA is TGCGCCAGCAGCTTACTTCAGGGGGCCGGTGAAAAACTGTTTTTT. It encodes CASSLLQGAGEKLFF.

The V gene is TRBV5-1, the J gene TRBJ2-1; D perhaps matches TRBD1 (5 bases). Germline V lookup: CDR1 SGHRS, CDR2 YFSETQ. Trimming pared 0 bases from V and 8 bases from J, leaving 12 bases between. The CDR3 is 14 amino acids. CDR3 DNA sequence: TGCGCCAGCAGCTTGGTGGGGCGGAAACATGAGCAGTTCTTC. Its protein is CASSLVGRKHEQFF.

The J gene is TRBJ2-7, the V gene TRBV21-1. TRBV21-1 is a listed pseudogene. The CDR3 has 16 residues. The DNA for the CDR3 is TGTGCCAGCAGCATGTCCCGGGACGTACCTACCTACGAGCAGTACTTC. Translated: CASSMSRDVPTYEQYF.

This sequence joins TRBV4-2 and TRBJ2-5; 12 nucleotides agree with TRBD2. Germline assignment: CDR1 LGHNA and CDR2 YNFKEQ. The length of the CDR3 is 18 residues. Trimming cost V 1 base and J 5 bases; bases outside gene matches: 11. The DNA of the CDR3 is TGTGCCAGCAGCCAAGTCGCTAGCGGGAGGGCGCGCAGGGAGACCCAGTACTTC. Amino acid sequence: CASSQVASGRARRETQYF.

The chain uses TRBV7-6 and TRBJ2-7, with D uncertain. Germline V gene sequence: CDR1 SGHVS, CDR2 FNYEAQ. The length of the CDR3 is 13 residues. Trimming took 5 bases from V and 1 from J, leaving 9 bases between them. CDR3 region: CASSVPGSYEQYF. Here the CDR3 DNA reads TGTGCCAGCAGCGTACCCGGTTCCTACGAGCAGTACTTC.

The chain couples TRBV4-1 to TRBJ1-2; tentatively, D is TRBD1 (5 bases). The length of the CDR3 is 14 residues. Trimming took off 0 bases at V and 10 bases at J, with 15 bases between the two ends. Looked up from germline, CDR1 is MGHRA and CDR2 is YSYEKL. The CDR3 region has the DNA TGCGCCAGCAGCCAAGATAGCCCACGGGACCACTACACCTTC. This codes for CASSQDSPRDHYTF.

J is TRBJ1-1 and V is TRBV5-4; 9 nucleotides align to TRBD1. CDR1 and CDR2 from the germline V gene are SGHNT and YYREEE (reference sequence). This CDR3 contains 15 residues. The J segment lost 4 bases and the V segment lost 4 bases, leaving 8 bases of the junction unmatched. The DNA for the CDR3 is TGTGCCAGCAGCAAACAGGGGGCGATAAGCACTGAAGCTTTCTTT. Translation: CASSKQGAISTEAFF.

With regard to this clone: An end of the junction does not agree with germline; a read error may underlie this. The chain has TRBV11-3 and TRBJ1-4; no clear D gene. The germline V gene encodes CDR1 SGHNT and CDR2 YENEEA. The CDR3 runs to 10 residues. CDR3 sequence (DNA): TGTGCCAGCAGCTTCAATAAAAGGATGTTT. It translates to CASSFNKRMF.

V usage is TRBV19 and J usage is TRBJ2-2, with no clear D. V shed 3 bases and J shed 3 bases, with 5 bases lying between them. CDR3 size: 13 residues. The germline V gene encodes CDR1 LNHDA and CDR2 SQIVND (reference sequence). Written as DNA, the CDR3 is TGTGCCAGTAGTATGTGGGACACCGGGGAGCTGTTTTTT. Translating it yields CASSMWDTGELFF.

The CDR3 is CASRRPELQETQYF. Here the CDR3 DNA reads TGTGCCAGCCGCAGACCCGAGCTCCAGGAGACCCAGTACTTC. The chain carries TRBV6-1 and TRBJ2-5; no clear D gene. The germline V and J ends were trimmed by 8 bases and 5 bases, with 18 bases remaining between them. The germline gives CDR1 MNHNS, CDR2 SASEGT. The CDR3 totals 14 residues.

Remarks on this clone: One end of the junction fails to match germline, which may point to a read error. The rearrangement links TRBV4-2 to TRBJ1-5; a possible D gene is TRBD1 (5 bases). The CDR3 extends over 16 amino acids. Germline CDR1 and CDR2: LGHNA and YNFKEQ. CDR3 amino acids: CASSPAVEGRNRPQHF. The CDR3 coding sequence is TGTGCCAGCAGCCCCGCCGTGGAGGGGCGCAATCGGCCCCAGCATTTT.

The V call is TRBV4-1, the J call TRBJ2-1; 12 bases align to TRBD2. Trimming took 6 bases from V and 4 from J; bases not matched to a gene: 1. Germline CDR1 MGHRA, CDR2 YSYEKL. The CDR3 covers 14 residues. The DNA for the CDR3 is TGCGCCAGCAGACTAGCGGGGGGATACAATGAGCAGTTCTTC. Translated, it gives CASRLAGGYNEQFF.

This clone was found a few times. V usage is TRBV30 and J usage is TRBJ1-1, with D uncertain. The CDR3 extends over 12 amino acids. Germline V gene data show CDR1 as GTSNPN and CDR2 as SVGIG (reference sequence). V was pared by 0 bases and J by 6 bases, with 8 bases between. The CDR3 DNA follows: TGTGCCTGGAGTGTGAGTGTCCCTGAAGCTTTCTTT. Protein product: CAWSVSVPEAFF.

The chain couples TRBV14 to TRBJ2-3; TRBD1 matches at 8 bases. Per germline, CDR1 SGHDN and CDR2 FVKESK. Germline trimming cut 0 bases from V and 1 base from J; bases unmatched to any gene: 9. This CDR3 region has 18 residues. The CDR3 protein is CASSQDASRGQGTDTQYF. DNA of the CDR3: TGTGCCAGCAGCCAAGATGCGTCCAGGGGGCAAGGCACAGATACGCAGTATTTT.

The chain recombines TRBV2 with TRBJ1-5; D call uncertain. There are 12 residues in the CDR3. Germline V gives CDR1 SNHLY, CDR2 FYNNEI. The ends were cut back, 7 bases at V and 9 bases at J, with 13 bases in the middle. The CDR3 nucleotides read TGTGCCAGCACTGCAGCCAGTGCGCCCCAGCATTTT. Translation gives CASTAASAPQHF.

This sequence joins TRBV4-1 and TRBJ2-1; TRBD2 aligns across 10 bases. Per the germline V gene, CDR1 is MGHRA and CDR2 is YSYEKL. This CDR3 is 18 amino acids long. The V and J ends lost 1 base and 7 bases, in that order; junction bases with no gene match: 13. Here the CDR3 DNA reads TGCGCCAGCAGCCAAGTTTTGAGTAGGGCTAGCGGGGGAAATGAGCAGTTCTTC. This gives the protein CASSQVLSRASGGNEQFF.